This passage covers 5 T cell receptor beta chains from one sample sequenced in a study of blood T cell repertoires in COVID-19. Produced via immunoSEQ multiplex PCR; TCRdb's table is partial and in-frame only. The sample carries 140,000 to 150,000 clones, around 85% recorded once. The sequenced sample consisted of peripheral blood. These receptors came from a woman between 40 and 55 years old with active or convalescent COVID-19.

The rearrangement joins TRBV15 to TRBJ1-2; 7 bases fit TRBD1. The CDR3 is 14 amino acids. With V trimmed by 2 bases and J by 6 bases, 6 bases remained unmatched. Germline loops: CDR1 LNHNV, CDR2 YYDKDF (reference sequence). The CDR3 DNA sequence: TGTGCCACCAGCAGACGTACTACAGGGGATGGCTACACCTTC. Protein: CATSRRTTGDGYTF.

V is TRBV11-2 and J is TRBJ1-1; 7 bases map to TRBD1. V was clipped by 1 base and J by 11 bases; unmatched bases: 7. The CDR3 is 13 amino acids. CDR1 is SGHAT, CDR2 FQNNGV, per germline. CDR3 DNA sequence: TGTGCCAGCAGCTTAGGTCGTCGCAGGGGGGCTTTCTTT. Translating gives CASSLGRRRGAFF.

This chain uses TRBV28 with TRBJ2-7; 7 positions agree with TRBD1. Germline-derived CDR1 and CDR2 are MDHEN and SYDVKM. There are 16 residues in the CDR3. With 3 bases clipped from V and 0 bases from J, the junction kept 8 bases outside the gene matches. Written as DNA, the CDR3 is TGTGCCAGCAGTTTCCGGGACAGACTACGCTCCTACGAGCAGTACTTC. It yields the protein CASSFRDRLRSYEQYF.

The rearrangement uses TRBV4-1 and TRBJ2-3, with D tentatively TRBD1 (6 bases). Trimming took off 4 bases at V and 4 bases at J, with 15 bases between the two ends. The CDR3 runs to 15 residues. Germline CDR1 MGHRA, CDR2 YSYEKL. The CDR3 region is CASSPSQGRADTQYF. DNA of the CDR3: TGCGCCAGCAGCCCATCCCAGGGGCGCGCAGATACGCAGTATTTT.

The chain is built from TRBV19 and TRBJ1-5; a possible D gene is TRBD1 (5 bases). The CDR3 extends over 15 amino acids. V lost 3 bases, J lost 4 bases, and 13 bases lay in between. Germline V gene sequence: CDR1 LNHDA, CDR2 SQIVND (reference sequence). This CDR3 reads CASSMVAGVNQPQHF. CDR3 bases: TGTGCCAGTAGTATGGTCGCGGGGGTGAATCAGCCCCAGCATTTT.